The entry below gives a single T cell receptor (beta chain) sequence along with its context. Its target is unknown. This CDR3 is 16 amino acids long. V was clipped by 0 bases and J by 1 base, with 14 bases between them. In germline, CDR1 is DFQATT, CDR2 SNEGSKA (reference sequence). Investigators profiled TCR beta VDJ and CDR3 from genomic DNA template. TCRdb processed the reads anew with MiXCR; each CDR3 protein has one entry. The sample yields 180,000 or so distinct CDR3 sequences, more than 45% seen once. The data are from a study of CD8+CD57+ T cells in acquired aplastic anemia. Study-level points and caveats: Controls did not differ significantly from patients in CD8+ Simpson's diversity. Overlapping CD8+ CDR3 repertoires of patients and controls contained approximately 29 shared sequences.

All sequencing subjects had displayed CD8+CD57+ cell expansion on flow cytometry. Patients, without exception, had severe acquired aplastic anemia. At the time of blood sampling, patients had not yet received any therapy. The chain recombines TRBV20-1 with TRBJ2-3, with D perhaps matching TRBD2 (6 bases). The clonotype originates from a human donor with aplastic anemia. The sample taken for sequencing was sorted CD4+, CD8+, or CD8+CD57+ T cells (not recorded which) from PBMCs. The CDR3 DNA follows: TGCAGTGCTAGAGATGTTGGGGGGTGGGGCACAGATACGCAGTATTTT. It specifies CSARDVGGWGTDTQYF.